The 20 T cell receptor beta chains given below trace back to one sample, sequenced in a study of post-analysis software for immune sequencing data. Study findings and constraints: Higher frequency in patients than in controls was seen for several TRBV segments, with TRBV5-6, TRBV5-1 and TRBV20-1 among them.

Tagging with unique molecular identifiers was a feature of the TCR beta cDNA libraries. Using its own MiXCR run on the PCR reads, TCRdb lists one record per CDR3 protein. The sample holds roughly 540,000 distinct CDR3 sequences, about a third seen once. Their antigens remain unidentified. The sample taken for sequencing was blood. The origin of the receptors is a girl between 2 and 17 years old with multiple sclerosis.

This chain links TRBV12-3 or TRBV12-4 with TRBJ2-7; D might be TRBD1 (6 bases). The DNA end favors TRBJ2-5, so the J call may be wrong. The CDR3 covers 14 residues. CDR3 DNA: TGTGCCAGCAAGAAGGGAGACAGGCGAGGGACCCAGTACTTC. Translated: CASKKGDRRGTQYF.

This chain joins TRBV6-5 and TRBJ2-5; 9 bases agree with TRBD1. There are 15 residues in the CDR3. The ends lost 4 bases at V and 4 bases at J; junction bases unmatched: 7. The germline CDR1 and CDR2 sequences are MNHEY and SVGAGI. The DNA of the CDR3 is TGTGCCAGCAGTTCCCATGGACAGGGGTCAGAGACCCAGTACTTC. This sequence encodes CASSSHGQGSETQYF.

This clonotype was counted at least ten times. The CDR3 reads CASSPQRSTDTQYF. Here the CDR3 DNA reads TGTGCCAGCAGCCCCCAGCGGAGCACAGATACGCAGTATTTT. This sequence joins TRBV11-2 and TRBJ2-3; D perhaps matches TRBD2 (5 bases). Germline V gives CDR1 SGHAT, CDR2 FQNNGV. Trimming took 5 bases from V and 0 from J, leaving 9 bases between them. The CDR3 runs 14 residues.

This sequence joins TRBV20-1 and TRBJ2-3, with 9 bases identical to TRBD2. In germline, CDR1 is DFQATT, CDR2 SNEGSKA (reference sequence). Losses at the gene ends were 3 bases for V and 1 base for J; bases not matched to a gene: 2. This CDR3 has 14 amino acids. The CDR3 DNA reads TGCAGTGCTAGGCGGGGGGGCCGCACAGATACGCAGTATTTT. It specifies CSARRGGRTDTQYF.

V is TRBV4-1 and J is TRBJ1-6; perhaps TRBD1 as D (5 bases). V was clipped by 0 bases and J by 0 bases, with 15 bases between them. The CDR3 consists of 19 residues. Germline CDR1 is MGHRA and CDR2 is YSYEKL. CDR3 region: CASSQEVGTRGSYNSPLHF. CDR3 DNA sequence: TGCGCCAGCAGCCAAGAAGTCGGGACGCGGGGCTCCTATAATTCACCCCTCCACTTT.

This clonotype was seen a single time. J is TRBJ1-1 and V is TRBV7-2; D not resolved. The V gene's germline CDR1 is SGHTA and CDR2 FQGNSA. CDR3 length equals 15 residues. Trimming cost V 4 bases and J 0 bases, with 12 bases left between them. The DNA of the CDR3 is TGTGCCAGCAGCTCGACCTCTACTATGAACACTGAAGCTTTCTTT. Translated: CASSSTSTMNTEAFF.

This rearrangement joins TRBV10-3 to TRBJ2-1, with a tentative D call TRBD1 (5 bases). The CDR3 has 14 residues. The germline CDR1 and CDR2 sequences are ENHRY and SYGVKD. Trimming removed 9 bases at V and 4 bases at J, with 16 bases between. CDR3 residues: CAIGKGDGYNEQFF. CDR3 nucleotide sequence: TGTGCCATTGGGAAAGGGGATGGTTACAATGAGCAGTTCTTC.

The rearrangement links TRBV5-1 to TRBJ2-7; D unclear. Germline V gives CDR1 SGHRS, CDR2 YFSETQ. This CDR3 region has 14 residues. Trimming took 0 bases from V and 1 from J, leaving 8 bases between them. CDR3 region: CASSLVGNSYEQYF. The DNA of the CDR3 is TGCGCCAGCAGCTTGGTGGGGAATTCCTACGAGCAGTACTTC.

This chain uses TRBV7-3 with TRBJ1-6, with D maybe TRBD1 (5 bases). V was clipped by 8 bases and J by 7 bases, with 15 bases between them. In germline, CDR1 is SGHTA, CDR2 FQGTGA. The CDR3 loop spans 14 amino acids. CDR3: CASGTGTENSPLHF. CDR3 bases: TGTGCCAGCGGGACCGGGACGGAGAATTCACCCCTCCACTTT.

A few counts support this clonotype. Sequence at one end of the junction differs from germline and may be a read error. The chain uses TRBV10-3 and TRBJ1-6; 8 nucleotides line up with TRBD1. The CDR3 sequence is 13 residues long. Germline CDR1 reads ENHRY; CDR2 reads SYGVKD. DNA of the CDR3: TGCGCCATCAGTCAACGAATAACAGGGGGGCCCCACTTT. This translates into CAISQRITGGPHF.

The chain carries TRBV12-3 or TRBV12-4 and TRBJ1-2; TRBD1 aligns across 8 bases. This CDR3 comprises 15 residues. J gave up 8 bases and V 3 bases, and 11 bases lay outside the gene matches. The CDR3, as DNA: TGTGCCAGCAGTTTCAGGGGCAGGGGGCCGGGGGGCTACACCTTC. This encodes CASSFRGRGPGGYTF.

V gene TRBV11-1 combines with J gene TRBJ2-1; tentatively, D is TRBD1 (6 bases). The CDR3 sequence is 13 residues long. Per germline, CDR1 SGHAT and CDR2 FQDESV (reference sequence). V was cut by 3 bases and J by 10 bases, with 13 bases left in between. In DNA form, the CDR3 reads TGTGCCAGCAGCTTCGCAGGGGCAGGGGAGCAGTTCTTC. It yields the protein CASSFAGAGEQFF.

The chain links TRBV10-3 to TRBJ2-7, with TRBD2 identical over 8 bases. Germline-derived CDR1 and CDR2 are ENHRY and SYGVKD. Trimming removed 2 bases from V and 3 bases from J; junction bases left unmatched: 9. The CDR3 runs 16 residues. The CDR3 DNA reads as TGTGCCATCAGTGAGGGACTCGCGGGGGGCCGCTACGAGCAGTACTTC. This sequence encodes CAISEGLAGGRYEQYF.

The chain recombines TRBV2 with TRBJ2-2; D gene unclear. This CDR3 has 15 residues. CDR1 and CDR2 (germline): SNHLY, FYNNEI. Trimming stripped 6 bases from V and 3 bases from J, with 14 bases between. Here the CDR3 DNA reads TGTGCCAGCAGCCGAGGCTACGGCGACACCGGGGAGCTGTTTTTT. This gives the protein CASSRGYGDTGELFF.

This chain links TRBV12-3 or TRBV12-4 with TRBJ2-7; TRBD2 matches at 9 bases. The DNA end favors TRBJ2-5, so the J call may be wrong. There are 15 residues in the CDR3. The CDR3 nucleotides are TGTGCCAGCAGAGTTAGCGGGGGCCGACGGGAGACCCAGTACTTC. It encodes CASRVSGGRRETQYF.

This chain links TRBV5-6 with TRBJ2-5; D possibly corresponds to TRBD1 (7 bases). The DNA end favors TRBJ2-7, so the J call may be wrong. Germline values: CDR1 SGHDT, CDR2 YYEEEE. This CDR3 has 16 amino acids. In DNA form, the CDR3 reads TGTGCCAGCCTCTTCGCACAAGCAGGGGGGAAAAGCGAGCAGTACTTC. Protein product: CASLFAQAGGKSEQYF.

With respect to this clonotype: At one of its ends the junction is not consistent with the germline gene, which may arise from a read error. The chain is built from TRBV29-1 and TRBJ2-2; D possibly corresponds to TRBD1 (6 bases). The CDR3 consists of 13 residues. Germline V gives CDR1 SQVTM, CDR2 ANQGSEA. Here the CDR3 DNA reads TGCAGTGTTGACATACAGGGAACCGGGGAGCTGTTTTTT. Translating gives CSVDIQGTGELFF.

The V call is TRBV11-2, the J call TRBJ2-1, with a weak D call TRBD2 (7 bases). Trimming cost V 5 bases and J 4 bases, with 36 bases left between them. CDR3 length equals 22 residues. Germline values: CDR1 SGHAT, CDR2 FQNNGV. The DNA of the CDR3 is TGTGCCAGCAGCGATGCGCGACGATTCGGGGGGCCACGTCTTAGGGGTTACAATGAGCAGTTCTTC. Translation: CASSDARRFGGPRLRGYNEQFF.

This clonotype was seen a few times. The chain couples TRBV12-3 or TRBV12-4 to TRBJ1-4; D perhaps matches TRBD1 (5 bases). V dropped 4 bases and J dropped 14 bases, with 17 bases sitting between them. The CDR3 length is 13 residues. The CDR3 loop is CASSSTPGLRLFF. CDR3 in DNA: TGTGCCAGCAGTTCTACCCCGGGACTCAGGCTGTTTTTT.

This chain joins TRBV6-5 and TRBJ1-2; a weak D match, TRBD1 (5 bases). This CDR3 comprises 15 residues. Trimming shortened V by 5 bases and J by 3 bases, and 16 bases separated the two germline ends. Germline V gene sequence: CDR1 MNHEY, CDR2 SVGAGI. The CDR3 nucleotides are TGTGCCAGCAGTCAGGTGCGGGGGAAAGACTATGGCTACACCTTC. Residues: CASSQVRGKDYGYTF.